These T cell receptor beta chains were read from a single sample in a study of control samples from healthy donors and cancer patients. Sequenced by immunoSEQ multiplex PCR; TCRdb stores in-frame clones only, minus some. The table includes more than 75,000 clones, about 90% detected once. The source material was PBMCs. These receptors were obtained from a woman aged 60-70 years with head and neck cancer. Each CDR3 is given without its conserved first and last residue. Each record gives: V gene, J gene, CDR3 protein.

v_gene: TRBV27
j_gene: TRBJ1-6
CDR3aa: ASKLGRGHSPLH

v_gene: TRBV29-1
j_gene: TRBJ2-7
CDR3aa: SATGTGAYEQY

v_gene: TRBV2
j_gene: TRBJ2-7
CDR3aa: ASSVRESSYEQY

v_gene: TRBV11-2
j_gene: TRBJ1-1
CDR3aa: ASRSIRGRTATEAF

v_gene: TRBV27
j_gene: TRBJ1-4
CDR3aa: ASSPLSGNEKLF

v_gene: TRBV4-3
j_gene: TRBJ2-3
CDR3aa: ASSQDRGSTDTQY

v_gene: TRBV30
j_gene: TRBJ2-7
CDR3aa: AWSSSAGLEQY

v_gene: TRBV28
j_gene: TRBJ2-7
CDR3aa: ASSLLGQGYEQY

v_gene: TRBV6-6
j_gene: TRBJ2-7
CDR3aa: ASSYLGQQY

v_gene: TRBV7-9
j_gene: TRBJ2-7
CDR3aa: ASRPTGRSNEQY

v_gene: TRBV28
j_gene: TRBJ2-5
CDR3aa: ASMRPGQGGETQY

v_gene: TRBV4-1
j_gene: TRBJ2-6
CDR3aa: ASSRGDRATGANVLT

v_gene: TRBV28
j_gene: TRBJ2-1
CDR3aa: ASRGTGLAGSNEQF

v_gene: TRBV19
j_gene: TRBJ2-3
CDR3aa: ASSIARRTSGSSTDTQY

v_gene: TRBV6-1
j_gene: TRBJ1-3
CDR3aa: ASSEEGALGGNTIY

v_gene: TRBV4-1
j_gene: TRBJ1-2
CDR3aa: ASSQRQDSSAYGYT

v_gene: TRBV5-1
j_gene: TRBJ2-5
CDR3aa: ASSLFGTPETQY

v_gene: TRBV7-8
j_gene: TRBJ2-1
CDR3aa: ASSLESGSYNEQF

v_gene: TRBV24-1
j_gene: TRBJ2-2
CDR3aa: ATRATGGDTGELF

v_gene: TRBV12-5
j_gene: TRBJ2-1
CDR3aa: ASGWDSINEQF

v_gene: TRBV29-1
j_gene: TRBJ2-7
CDR3aa: SVGPSGSVYEQY

v_gene: TRBV7-8
j_gene: TRBJ2-7
CDR3aa: ASSLAQGTGGYEQY

v_gene: TRBV4-1
j_gene: TRBJ2-1
CDR3aa: ASSQPTGAGNEQF

v_gene: TRBV6-1
j_gene: TRBJ1-1
CDR3aa: ASSEAWGGIVYTEAF

v_gene: TRBV27
j_gene: TRBJ2-7
CDR3aa: ASSLSIGLNEQY

v_gene: TRBV24-1
j_gene: TRBJ2-1
CDR3aa: ATSDLGRSQQF

v_gene: TRBV18
j_gene: TRBJ1-1
CDR3aa: ASSPSARETEAF

v_gene: TRBV5-6
j_gene: TRBJ2-5
CDR3aa: ASSLPSSGQMAGTQY

v_gene: TRBV3-1/TRBV3-2
j_gene: TRBJ2-7
CDR3aa: ASSQDLAGGYEQY

v_gene: TRBV24-1
j_gene: TRBJ2-1
CDR3aa: ATSDSSGRADEQF

v_gene: TRBV5-8
j_gene: TRBJ1-5
CDR3aa: ASSRNEVGVNQPQH

v_gene: TRBV18
j_gene: TRBJ1-2
CDR3aa: ASSSGTVYGYT

v_gene: TRBV7-3
j_gene: TRBJ2-3
CDR3aa: ASSFDRATDTQY

v_gene: TRBV28
j_gene: TRBJ2-2
CDR3aa: ASMGQGNTGELF

v_gene: TRBV12-3/TRBV12-4
j_gene: TRBJ2-2
CDR3aa: ASSRLAAGELF

v_gene: TRBV6-2/TRBV6-3
j_gene: TRBJ2-7
CDR3aa: ASSYSSRDSSYEQY

v_gene: TRBV28
j_gene: TRBJ2-2
CDR3aa: ASRWATGELF

v_gene: TRBV15
j_gene: TRBJ2-1
CDR3aa: ATSRAGQGINEQF

v_gene: TRBV24-1
j_gene: TRBJ1-5
CDR3aa: ATSDSERKTGGGENQPQH

v_gene: TRBV24-1
j_gene: TRBJ2-1
CDR3aa: ATSDSRRLSNEQF

v_gene: TRBV2
j_gene: TRBJ2-7
CDR3aa: ASSERGAVYEQY

v_gene: TRBV18
j_gene: TRBJ1-1
CDR3aa: ASSPLLNGGPGRAEAF

v_gene: TRBV15
j_gene: TRBJ2-1
CDR3aa: ATSSQFWSSYNEQF

v_gene: TRBV18
j_gene: TRBJ2-7
CDR3aa: ASSRVESYEQY

v_gene: TRBV24-1
j_gene: TRBJ2-5
CDR3aa: ATANEETQY

v_gene: TRBV7-6
j_gene: TRBJ1-4
CDR3aa: ASSLNGLLNEKLF

v_gene: TRBV27
j_gene: TRBJ2-4
CDR3aa: ASSPQRDAQVQY

v_gene: TRBV6-5
j_gene: TRBJ2-1
CDR3aa: ASSPDAGRVNEQF

v_gene: TRBV28
j_gene: TRBJ2-3
CDR3aa: ASSLESPDTQY

v_gene: TRBV3-1/TRBV3-2
j_gene: TRBJ1-6
CDR3aa: ASSLSVGFNSPLH

v_gene: TRBV6-4
j_gene: TRBJ2-7
CDR3aa: ASSMDSSYEQY

v_gene: TRBV25-1
j_gene: TRBJ2-4
CDR3aa: ASRETGVAKNIQY

v_gene: TRBV19
j_gene: TRBJ2-7
CDR3aa: ASSVARDYEQY

v_gene: TRBV4-3
j_gene: TRBJ2-7
CDR3aa: ASSQGRGGYEQY

v_gene: TRBV9
j_gene: TRBJ2-7
CDR3aa: ASSPDPGEQY

v_gene: TRBV5-1
j_gene: TRBJ2-1
CDR3aa: ASSPGPNEQF

v_gene: TRBV28
j_gene: TRBJ2-5
CDR3aa: ASNVHGTGRETQY

v_gene: TRBV9
j_gene: TRBJ2-2
CDR3aa: ASSPRLAENTGELF

v_gene: TRBV2
j_gene: TRBJ1-5
CDR3aa: ASSEVVQPQH